A single sample gave rise to the 21 T cell receptor beta chains below, sequenced in a study of T-cell memory formation after mild COVID-19. TCRdb re-called the 5' RACE reads through MiXCR, storing one row per CDR3 protein. In the table there are 470,000 or so distinct CDR3 sequences, around 20% of which are singletons. The specimen was PBMCs or a T cell subset sorted from them (not recorded which). All receptors come from an adult woman who had mild COVID-19 (a few samples of this study predate the infection). Cell type and time point are not known.

V usage is TRBV12-3 or TRBV12-4 and J usage is TRBJ2-5; 10 nucleotides match TRBD1. V dropped 4 bases and J dropped 5; count of bases not matched to a gene: 10. The CDR3 spans 16 residues. CDR3 DNA: TGTGCCAGCAGTTCAAACCGACAGGGGGCTGAGGAGACCCAGTACTTC. Protein sequence: CASSSNRQGAEETQYF.

Note on this clonotype: The junction shows a germline mismatch at one end, possibly a read error. The rearrangement joins TRBV11-2 to TRBJ2-7; TRBD1 matches at 8 bases. This CDR3 region has 14 residues. Germline V gene lookup returns CDR1 SGHAT and CDR2 FQNNGV. CDR3 in DNA: TGTGCCAGCAGTTTTGACAGGGGCACCTACGGGCAGTACTTC. It translates to CASSFDRGTYGQYF.

V and J are TRBV3-1 and TRBJ1-2, with a possible D match to TRBD1 (6 bases). Trimming took off 0 bases at V and 4 bases at J, with 15 bases between the two ends. The CDR3 totals 16 residues. The germline V gene has CDR1 LGHDT and CDR2 YNNKEL (reference sequence). The CDR3 loop reads CASSQDAVRGTYGYTF. The CDR3 region has the DNA TGTGCCAGCAGCCAAGATGCGGTCAGGGGAACCTATGGCTACACCTTC.

This rearrangement joins TRBV15 to TRBJ2-1; 7 nucleotides match TRBD2. The length of the CDR3 is 14 residues. The junction had 6 bases not matched to a gene; V was cut back by 8 bases and J by 2 bases. Per the germline V gene, CDR1 is LNHNV and CDR2 is YYDKDF (reference sequence). The CDR3: CATGRGRAYNEQFF. The CDR3 DNA reads TGTGCCACCGGGAGAGGGAGGGCCTACAATGAGCAGTTCTTC.

This clonotype was detected a few times. This rearrangement joins TRBV4-2 to TRBJ1-1; a weak D match, TRBD1 (5 bases). Germline V gene sequence: CDR1 LGHNA, CDR2 YNFKEQ. This CDR3 contains 16 residues. The V end was cut by 0 bases, the J end by 0 bases, with 11 bases between. The CDR3 DNA is TGTGCCAGCAGCCAAGATCTTAAGGGGATGAACACTGAAGCTTTCTTT. This gives the protein CASSQDLKGMNTEAFF.

This clonotype has just a few counts. The V and J genes are TRBV28 and TRBJ2-7; D possibly corresponds to TRBD2 (6 bases). The CDR3 has 14 amino acids. Trimming removed 8 bases at V and 1 base at J, with 15 bases between. Germline values: CDR1 MDHEN, CDR2 SYDVKM. CDR3 sequence: CASGVRDRSYEQYF. The DNA for the CDR3 is TGTGCCAGCGGAGTGCGGGATCGATCCTACGAGCAGTACTTC.

V gene TRBV11-3 combines with J gene TRBJ2-1, with 7 positions matching TRBD2. The V gene's germline CDR1 is SGHNT and CDR2 YENEEA. V shed 2 bases and J 9 bases; nucleotides not matched to a gene: 7. The CDR3 totals 14 residues. In DNA form, the CDR3 reads TGTGCCAGCAGCTTAATTGAACTAGCGACTGAGCAGTTCTTC. It yields the protein CASSLIELATEQFF.

The chain is built from TRBV5-6 and TRBJ2-7; no clear D gene. Germline V gene lookup returns CDR1 SGHDT and CDR2 YYEEEE. Trimming stripped 0 bases from V and 0 bases from J, with 10 bases between. The CDR3 runs to 15 residues. The CDR3 protein is CASSLARRRSYEQYF. The CDR3 nucleotides are TGTGCCAGCAGCTTGGCTCGCAGGCGCTCCTACGAGCAGTACTTC.

This clonotype was picked up one time. The chain carries TRBV6-5 and TRBJ1-2, with D possibly being TRBD1 (5 bases). Germline assignment: CDR1 MNHEY and CDR2 SVGAGI. Trimming removed 5 bases at V and 5 bases at J, with 21 bases between. The CDR3 has 16 residues. The CDR3: CASSESGAQRKYGYTF. The CDR3 DNA reads as TGTGCCAGCAGTGAAAGCGGGGCCCAGCGAAAGTATGGCTACACCTTC.

This clonotype was seen a handful of times. This rearrangement joins TRBV6-2 or TRBV6-3 to TRBJ2-3, with TRBD1 identical over 10 bases. V shed 5 bases, J shed 2 bases, and the junction held 10 bases outside the gene matches. Germline V CDR1 and CDR2: MNHEY, SVGEGT. This CDR3 spans 17 amino acids. The CDR3: CASSDAGTGVFTDTQYF. CDR3 DNA: TGTGCCAGCAGTGATGCCGGGACAGGGGTTTTCACAGATACGCAGTATTTT.

In DNA, the CDR3 is TGTGCCAGCAGCCCGCGGGGGCTACTCACAGATACGCAGTATTTT. Its protein is CASSPRGLLTDTQYF. The rearrangement uses TRBV5-4 and TRBJ2-3; a weak D match, TRBD2 (7 bases). The CDR3 runs 15 residues. Trimming took off 4 bases at V and 2 bases at J, with 14 bases between the two ends. Germline loops: CDR1 SGHNT, CDR2 YYREEE (reference sequence).

The chain uses TRBV5-8 and TRBJ2-5; 7 nucleotides match TRBD2. V shed 3 bases, J shed 4 bases, and the junction held 9 bases outside the gene matches. The CDR3 has 15 amino acids. CDR1 is SGHTS and CDR2 is YDEGEE in the germline V gene. CDR3 nucleotides: TGTGCCAGCAGCTATAGGAGCGGGGTAGGAGAGACCCAGTACTTC. Amino acids: CASSYRSGVGETQYF.

This clonotype was found many times. The J gene is TRBJ2-7, the V gene TRBV18; 12 bases agree with TRBD2. Germline V gene lookup returns CDR1 KGHSH and CDR2 LQKENI. J was trimmed by 2 bases and V by 6 bases; bases with no gene match: 8. The length of the CDR3 is 16 residues. CDR3 sequence reads: CASSRRTSGETYEQYF. CDR3 sequence (DNA): TGTGCCAGCTCGCGTCGGACTAGCGGGGAGACCTACGAGCAGTACTTC.

This clonotype was counted a few times. V usage is TRBV25-1 and J usage is TRBJ1-6; no clear D. V was pared by 1 base and J by 5 bases, with 9 bases between. Germline V gene sequence: CDR1 MGHDK, CDR2 SYGVNS. This CDR3 region has 15 residues. The CDR3 coding sequence is TGTGCCAGCAGTGAATCCCTGGCCAATAATTCACCCCTCCACTTT. Translated: CASSESLANNSPLHF.

In this sample, this clonotype turned up many times. The chain combines TRBV7-6 with TRBJ2-1; D call uncertain. The CDR3 has 13 amino acids. Germline-derived CDR1 and CDR2 are SGHVS and FNYEAQ. V was pared by 2 bases and J by 8 bases, with 10 bases between. In DNA, the CDR3 is TGTGCCAGCAGCTTATTATCGGGTGATGAGCAGTTCTTC. Its translation: CASSLLSGDEQFF. Supplemented by reference TRBV7-6 and TRBJ2-1, the full variable domain reads GAGVSQSPRYKVTKRGQDVALRCDPISGHVSLYWYRQALGQGPEFLTYFNYEAQQDKSGLPNDRFSAERPEGSISTLTIQRTEQRDSAMYRCASSLLSGDEQFFGPGTRLTVL.

This clonotype has just a few counts. The rearrangement links TRBV6-2 or TRBV6-3 to TRBJ1-5; D is unclear. Trimming stripped 0 bases from V and 1 base from J, with 7 bases between. This CDR3 comprises 15 residues. Germline lookup yields CDR1 MNHEY and CDR2 SVGEGT. The CDR3 DNA reads TGTGCCAGCAGTTACTCCCGGCAGAGCAATCAGCCCCAGCATTTT. Encoded protein: CASSYSRQSNQPQHF.

This clonotype appeared a few times. The chain is built from TRBV27 and TRBJ2-2; 9 nucleotides line up with TRBD1. CDR3 length equals 15 residues. Trimming took 8 bases from V and 3 from J; bases not matched to a gene: 7. Germline CDR1 MNHEY, CDR2 SMNVEV (reference sequence). Here the CDR3 DNA reads TGTGCCAGCTCCGGGACAGGGACTCACACCGGGGAGCTGTTTTTT. This encodes CASSGTGTHTGELFF.

This clonotype was counted a few times. The chain combines TRBV7-2 with TRBJ2-5; 9 nucleotides align to TRBD2. CDR3 size: 16 residues. Trimming at V came to 5 bases and at J to 1 base, leaving 8 bases not matched to a gene. Germline CDR1 and CDR2: SGHTA and FQGNSA. The CDR3 bases are TGTGCCAGCAGCGCGGGGGGGCTGGTGACCCAAGAGACCCAGTACTTC. Translation gives CASSAGGLVTQETQYF.

This clonotype was recorded a few times. V is TRBV5-1 and J is TRBJ2-3, with 7 nucleotides matching TRBD1. Germline values: CDR1 SGHRS, CDR2 YFSETQ. This CDR3 has 15 amino acids. The junction had 5 bases not matched to a gene; V was cut back by 0 bases and J by 4 bases. In DNA form, the CDR3 reads TGCGCCAGCAGCTTGGGACAGGGTGGGCCAGATACGCAGTATTTT. Translated: CASSLGQGGPDTQYF.

This chain connects TRBV11-2 to TRBJ1-1, with 7 bases matching TRBD1. V shed 5 bases, J shed 1 base, and the junction held 7 bases outside the gene matches. The length of the CDR3 is 15 residues. The V gene's germline CDR1 is SGHAT and CDR2 FQNNGV. The CDR3: CASSPRGQPNTEAFF. CDR3 sequence (DNA): TGTGCCAGCAGCCCGAGGGGACAGCCGAACACTGAAGCTTTCTTT. Looking up the rest from reference TRBV11-2 and TRBJ1-1 gives the full variable domain: EAGVAQSPRYKIIEKRQSVAFWCNPISGHATLYWYQQILGQGPKLLIQFQNNGVVDDSQLPKDRFSAERLKGVDSTLKIQPAKLEDSAVYLCASSPRGQPNTEAFFGQGTRLTVV.

This clonotype showed up just a few times. The V call is TRBV6-1, the J call TRBJ1-1; 8 nucleotides match TRBD1. This CDR3 region has 15 residues. With V trimmed by 6 bases and J by 1 base, 7 bases remained unmatched. Germline values: CDR1 MNHNS, CDR2 SASEGT. The CDR3 bases are TGTGCCAGCAGAGGACAGGGCGGTAAGAACACTGAAGCTTTCTTT. Protein sequence: CASRGQGGKNTEAFF.